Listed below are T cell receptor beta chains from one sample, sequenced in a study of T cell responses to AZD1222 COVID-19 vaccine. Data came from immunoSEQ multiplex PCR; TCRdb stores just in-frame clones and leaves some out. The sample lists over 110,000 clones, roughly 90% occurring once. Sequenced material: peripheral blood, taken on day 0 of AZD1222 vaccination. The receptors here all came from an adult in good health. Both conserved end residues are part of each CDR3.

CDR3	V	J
CASSQEGQGSGGYTF	TRBV4-3	TRBJ1-2
CASSEPGTGRYEQYF	TRBV6-1	TRBJ2-7
CASVNRQISGNTIYF	TRBV19	TRBJ1-3
CASSLSPGQFTYEQYF	TRBV28	TRBJ2-7
CATSDPGRRSNEQFF	TRBV24-1	TRBJ2-1
CASSLTGGLGTEAFF	TRBV5-1	TRBJ1-1
CASSTTDSGGTEAFF	TRBV19	TRBJ1-1
CASSLWVGEKLFF	TRBV5-1	TRBJ1-4
CASSVPSGELFF	TRBV4-2	TRBJ2-2
CASHKGQGREQYF	TRBV6-5	TRBJ2-7
CSVEDTLAGIYEQFF	TRBV29-1	TRBJ2-1
CASSRLAGGQNPIQYF	TRBV19	TRBJ2-4
CASSQRAGAGNTIYF	TRBV3-1/TRBV3-2	TRBJ1-3
CASSPGTRTGTYEQYF	TRBV18	TRBJ2-7
CASSETGLAGVGETQYF	TRBV25-1	TRBJ2-5
CASSPWTSGVYNEQFF	TRBV27	TRBJ2-1
CATSDFSGSHNEQFF	TRBV24-1	TRBJ2-1
CASRPVNSPLHF	TRBV10-2	TRBJ1-6
CASSPDRGRWEKLFF	TRBV4-3	TRBJ1-4
CASSAPQGQVPEAFF	TRBV6-2/TRBV6-3	TRBJ1-1
CASSEDRGLRQPQHF	TRBV2	TRBJ1-5
CASSLTGLADYEQYF	TRBV28	TRBJ2-7
CARGPGQGGSQGNTIYF	TRBV19	TRBJ1-3
CASSSSLTGRNEQFF	TRBV7-3	TRBJ2-1
CASSYSIKDSHYEQYF	TRBV6-2/TRBV6-3	TRBJ2-7
CATSDRYRQGGNTGELFF	TRBV24-1	TRBJ2-2
CAIRGRDRNQPQHF	TRBV10-3	TRBJ1-5
CASSLGQVGYTF	TRBV11-3	TRBJ1-2
CASSLDTYSGNTIYF	TRBV5-4	TRBJ1-3
CASSQDVAWSSNEQFF	TRBV4-3	TRBJ2-1
CASSKVKGADLSNEKLFF	TRBV21-1	TRBJ1-4
CASSYSRDREAFF	TRBV6-5	TRBJ1-1
CASSYSSSGANVLTF	TRBV6-5	TRBJ2-6
CASSLGHDRGDGYTF	TRBV5-1	TRBJ1-2
CASSSSKEPNQPQHF	TRBV27	TRBJ1-5
CASSDTYGASGYTF	TRBV7-9	TRBJ1-2
CSVDSSGKLFF	TRBV29-1	TRBJ1-4
CASSLESATNEKLFF	TRBV7-8	TRBJ1-4
CAWSAGFGGQPQHF	TRBV30	TRBJ1-5
CATSTQGSYGYTF	TRBV15	TRBJ1-2
CASSFRVGSVGELFF	TRBV9	TRBJ2-2
CASSLARGGSETQYF	TRBV7-2	TRBJ2-5
CAISESGDRDPYEQYF	TRBV10-3	TRBJ2-7
CASSADDRGGSYTF	TRBV6-4	TRBJ1-2
CASSLTGISYEQYF	TRBV7-8	TRBJ2-7
CAWSVQAGWRETQYF	TRBV30	TRBJ2-5
CASSDRGLAGSTDTQYF	TRBV25-1	TRBJ2-3
CAWNRGYNEQFF	TRBV30	TRBJ2-1
CASSQGTGEYEQYF	TRBV5-1	TRBJ2-7
CASSLGSSGRSEQFF	TRBV7-2	TRBJ2-1
CASSKDVTYEQYF	TRBV7-9	TRBJ2-7
CASSTRRTGGYEQYF	TRBV11-2	TRBJ2-7
CASSHSTSATDTQYF	TRBV7-3	TRBJ2-3
CSVEGLAGRSSYNEQFF	TRBV29-1	TRBJ2-1
CASSLSGVNTEAFF	TRBV5-1	TRBJ1-1
CASSFRGLPNTGELFF	TRBV6-2/TRBV6-3	TRBJ2-2